This T cell receptor beta chain originates from a study of technical replicates of blood from a few donors (dated by TCRdb to between 2016 and 2019). This clone came up a few times. Its antigen is unknown. One base away there is no much larger clone; base qualities are not given. Receptor libraries were prepared by the immunoSEQ multiplex PCR assay. TCRdb mirrors the immuneACCESS table, restricted to in-frame sequences. Some clones are absent from its copies; in checked studies, under half trace to an unresolved V gene, and the reason for the others is unknown. The table for this sample lists tens of thousands of clones; more than 85% of them were counted only once. Roughly 0.35% of the sample lies in the top ten. The receptor was derived from a human donor in good health. The specimen was T cells isolated from PBMCs.

The DNA sequence follows: TGTGCCAGCAGGAACACAGGGGGGGACACTGAAGCTTTCTTT. This translates into CASRNTGGDTEAFF. This receptor chain uses TRBV2 and TRBJ1-1; 8 central bases correspond to TRBD1. The germline V gene gives CDR1 as SNHLY and CDR2 as FYNNEI. V and J are trimmed by 6 bases and 3 bases, and the gene matches miss 6 bases of the junction. There are 14 amino acids in the CDR3, from cysteine to phenylalanine inclusive. The DNA shown is the 42-base CDR3, in frame from base 1.